This T cell receptor beta chain is drawn from a study of blood T cell repertoires in COVID-19 (TCRdb year 2020). For the study in its entirety: Collaborator samples came from the United States, Italy and Spain and covered acute and convalescent phases of COVID-19. Nearly every sample came with metadata listing a de-identified subject ID, COVID-19 status, age in years and sex. A freely available public database, intended as a resource for researchers studying the immune response to SARS-CoV-2, is where the repertoires were released. The samples were drawn from the first 160 participants of the ongoing ImmuneRACE study and from some 1,300 subjects provided by 6 global collaborators. The dataset comprised deeply sampled blood TCRbeta repertoires from subjects exposed to, actively infected with, or recovered from COVID-19. The material from the prospective study consisted of cDNA or gDNA derived from T cells, B-cell-depleted T cells, or PBMCs. HLA class I and class II types, where available, came from metadata supplied by the sample provider rather than from assay-based typing. The paper as a whole reports these results and caveats: How much clinical and demographic metadata was included differed by source and by participant, and the metadata was provided uncurated.

Reading the germline V gene gives CDR1 MGHRA and CDR2 YSYEKL. Its CDR3 holds 15 amino acids, cysteine through phenylalanine. The kept DNA is CDR3 alone, 45 bases in frame from the first base. V gives up 1 base and J gives up 7 bases, and the segment between their germline ends measures 11 bases. TCRbeta CDR3 regions were amplified from genomic DNA using the immunoSEQ Assay, a bias-controlled multiplex PCR. On the study's bioinformatics: The number of nucleated cells in each sample was estimated by amplification of reference gene primers within the assay. Sequence reads were collapsed and filtered to measure the absolute abundance of every unique TCRbeta CDR3 rearrangement. For each sample, productive Simpson clonality was calculated as the square root of Simpson's diversity index across productive rearrangements. As stored in TCRdb, this immuneACCESS dataset retains in-frame rearrangements with V and J assigned. A fraction of the clones does not appear; measured against another copy, unresolved V genes explain less than half of the discrepancy, and the remainder lacks a known reason. The DNA was the basis for D and trimming; V, J and clone size are from that table. This sample gives approximately 220,000 clones in total; 80% to 90% of them show up just once. 3% to 4.5% of the sample goes to the ten largest clones.

Enrolling through a virtual design, the prospective study's participants ranged in age from about 18 to 89 years and lived across 24 United States geographic areas. To assign participants to cohorts, the prospective study relied on clinical history that participants themselves reported in a screening survey and a study questionnaire. Mobile phlebotomists in the prospective study collected whole blood, serum and a nasopharyngeal or oropharyngeal swab from every participant. Additional blood draws and questionnaires over an approximately 2-month period could optionally be provided by prospective study participants. Blood samples from the prospective study were shipped frozen or at room temperature prior to DNA extraction. Concerning this clone itself: There is no known antigen for this receptor. Base-call qualities are not available, and no considerably larger clone is one nucleotide away.

The receptor was isolated from a woman aged 40-49 years with acute COVID-19. Here the chain combines TRBV4-1 and TRBJ1-6, with a weak D call of TRBD1 (5 bases match). The specimen sequenced was PBMCs or T cells enriched from blood (not recorded which). The sequenced DNA is TGCGCCAGCAGCCAAGTTTGGGGGGAGAATTCACCCCTCCACTTT. This codes for CASSQVWGENSPLHF.